This T cell receptor (beta chain) was obtained from a study of blood T cell repertoires in COVID-19. Study-level background: Acute and convalescent COVID-19 specimens originated in the United States, Italy and Spain.

This CDR3 is built from 17 residues. Germline V gene sequence: CDR1 MNHEY, CDR2 SVGEGT. After removal of 0 bases from V and 6 bases from J, the junction contained 7 bases not matched to a gene. In the original processing: Nucleated cell number was recorded as an estimate derived from reference gene primer amplification. Data came from immunoSEQ multiplex PCR; TCRdb stores just in-frame clones and leaves some out. The V and J calls and the clone size are those of that table, but D and trimming were determined from the DNA. The top ten hold 3.6% of the sample, which has roughly 240,000 clones, about 85% seen once.

The clonotype comes from a man aged 18 to 30 with active or convalescent COVID-19. Sequenced material: peripheral blood. This chain links TRBV6-2 or TRBV6-3 with TRBJ2-2; TRBD2 agrees at 10 bases. The CDR3 nucleotides read TGTGCCAGCAGTTACTCACTAGCGGGATCTAAGCCCGGGGAGCTGTTTTTT. It yields the protein CASSYSLAGSKPGELFF.